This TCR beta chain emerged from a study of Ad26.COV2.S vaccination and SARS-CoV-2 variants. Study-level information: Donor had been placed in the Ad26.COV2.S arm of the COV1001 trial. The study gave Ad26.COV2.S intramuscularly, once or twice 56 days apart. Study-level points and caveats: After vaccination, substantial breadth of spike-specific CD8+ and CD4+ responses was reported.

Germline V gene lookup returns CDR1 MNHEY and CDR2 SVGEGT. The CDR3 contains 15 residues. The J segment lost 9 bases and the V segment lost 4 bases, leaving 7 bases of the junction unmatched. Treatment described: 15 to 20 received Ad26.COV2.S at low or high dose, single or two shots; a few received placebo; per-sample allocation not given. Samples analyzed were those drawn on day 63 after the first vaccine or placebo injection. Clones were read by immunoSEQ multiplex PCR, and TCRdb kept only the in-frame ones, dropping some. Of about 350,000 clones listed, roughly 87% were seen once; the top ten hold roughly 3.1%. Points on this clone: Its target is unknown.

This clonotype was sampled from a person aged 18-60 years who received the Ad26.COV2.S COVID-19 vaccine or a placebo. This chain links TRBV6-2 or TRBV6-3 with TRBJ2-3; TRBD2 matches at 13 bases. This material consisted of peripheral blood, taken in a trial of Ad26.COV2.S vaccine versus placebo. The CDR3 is CASSSTSGGAATQYF. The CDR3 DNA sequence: TGTGCCAGCAGTTCTACTAGCGGGGGGGCCGCGACGCAGTATTTT.